The next 32 T cell receptor beta chains were all read from a single sample in a study of vaccination and CD4 T cells after COVID-19. The antigens these receptors bind are not known. Sequenced with the Oncomine TCR Beta short-read assay was DNA taken from cultured CD4+ T cells. TCRdb reanalysed the PCR reads using MiXCR and keeps one entry per CDR3 protein. The sample consists of approximately 12,000 distinct CDR3 sequences, around 40% of them appearing once. Treatment specified: roughly nine-day PBMC culture with coronavirus spike peptide pools or control peptides (ViraFEST assay). Sequences were obtained from cultured CD4+ T cells from blood. These receptors came from a human donor with COVID-19.

The chain couples TRBV11-3 to TRBJ2-7; the D gene is possibly TRBD1 (6 bases). The V end lost 0 bases, the J end lost 2 bases, and 20 bases lay between the germline ends. Germline V gene lookup returns CDR1 SGHNT and CDR2 YENEEA. The CDR3 runs to 18 residues. The DNA of the CDR3 is TGTGCCAGCAGCTTAGATCGGGGTTCGGTCAGGGGTACCTACGAGCAGTACTTC. It is translated as CASSLDRGSVRGTYEQYF.

The chain recombines TRBV6-2 or TRBV6-3 with TRBJ1-3, with 10 bases identical to TRBD1. Germline CDR1 reads MNHEY; CDR2 reads SVGEGT. With 4 bases clipped from V and 3 bases from J, the junction kept 6 bases outside the gene matches. This CDR3 contains 16 residues. CDR3 coding DNA: TGTGCCAGCAGTTTTGGGGACAGGGGTCTTGGAAACACCATATATTTT. Encoded protein: CASSFGDRGLGNTIYF.

This clonotype was seen a single time. The chain links TRBV5-8 to TRBJ2-3; TRBD2 matches 8 bases. Germline V gene lookup returns CDR1 SGHTS and CDR2 YDEGEE. Trimming removed 0 bases from V and 6 bases from J; junction bases left unmatched: 9. The CDR3 consists of 16 residues. The CDR3 loop reads CASSLGAGGRLDTQYF. CDR3 nucleotide sequence: TGTGCCAGCAGCTTGGGGGCGGGGGGACGCTTGGATACGCAGTATTTT.

This sequence joins TRBV7-2 and TRBJ1-3, with D tentatively TRBD1 (5 bases). CDR3 length equals 15 residues. V lost 1 base, J lost 6 bases, and 13 bases lay in between. In germline, CDR1 is SGHTA, CDR2 FQGNSA. The chain's CDR3 is CASSLVPVGQNTIYF. In DNA, the CDR3 is TGTGCCAGCAGCTTAGTTCCGGTGGGGCAAAACACCATATATTTT.

The CDR3 coding sequence is TGTGCCAGTAGTATGGGAAGCTCAGATACGCAGTATTTT. Its protein is CASSMGSSDTQYF. The V gene is TRBV19, the J gene TRBJ2-3, with D unclear. CDR3 size: 13 residues. Germline-derived CDR1 and CDR2 are LNHDA and SQIVND (reference sequence). V lost 3 bases and J lost 4, with 8 bases in between.

A few counts support this clonotype. One junction end disagrees with the germline gene, perhaps due to a read error. CDR3 region: CASSEVNNSPLHF. For the CDR3, the DNA is TGTGCCAGCAGCGAAGTCAATAATTCACCCCTCCACTTT. V is TRBV6-1 and J is TRBJ1-6; D gene unclear. This CDR3 region has 13 residues. Looked up from germline, CDR1 is MNHNS and CDR2 is SASEGT.

The chain links TRBV12-3 or TRBV12-4 to TRBJ1-4; D is undetermined. V was cut by 3 bases and J by 7 bases, with 12 bases left in between. CDR3 length: 14 amino acids. The CDR3 loop is CASSFRIVGEKLFF. The CDR3, as DNA: TGTGCCAGCAGTTTCAGGATAGTGGGTGAAAAACTGTTTTTT.

This chain joins TRBV28 and TRBJ1-2; D might be TRBD1 (5 bases). The V and J ends lost 10 bases and 6 bases respectively, with 18 bases between them. CDR3 length equals 13 residues. CDR1 is MDHEN, CDR2 SYDVKM, per germline. In DNA, the CDR3 is TGTGCCACGAGACCGGGAGGGACCCATGGCTACACCTTC. Its protein product is CATRPGGTHGYTF.

Judged by abundance, this clonotype is medium-sized (0.01 to 0.1%). J is TRBJ2-7 and V is TRBV6-5; 9 bases match TRBD1. Germline V gene lookup returns CDR1 MNHEY and CDR2 SVGAGI. The junction had 6 bases not matched to a gene; V was cut back by 3 bases and J by 3 bases. The CDR3 has 15 residues. The CDR3 bases are TGTGCCAGCAGTTATGGGGGGACAGGGTACTACGAGCAGTACTTC. It yields the protein CASSYGGTGYYEQYF.

The rearrangement links TRBV7-2 to TRBJ2-7, with D unresolved. This CDR3 is 12 amino acids long. The germline V gene has CDR1 SGHTA and CDR2 FQGNSA. V was trimmed by 1 base and J by 4 bases, leaving 5 bases between them. CDR3 region: CASSLEWYEQYF. The DNA for the CDR3 is TGTGCCAGCAGCTTAGAGTGGTACGAGCAGTACTTC. The entire variable domain, with the rest obtained from reference TRBV7-2 and TRBJ2-7, is as follows: GAGVSQSPSNKVTEKGKDVELRCDPISGHTALYWYRQSLGQGLEFLIYFQGNSAPDKSGLPSDRFSAERTGGSVSTLTIQRTQQEDSAVYLCASSLEWYEQYFGPGTRLTVT.

This sequence joins TRBV11-1 and TRBJ2-3, with TRBD1 identical over 10 bases. The V segment lost 2 bases and the J segment 3 bases; nucleotides outside the gene matches: 2. This CDR3 contains 15 residues. Germline CDR1 and CDR2: SGHAT and FQDESV (reference sequence). The CDR3 DNA sequence: TGTGCCAGCAGCTTATTGGACAGGGGGACAGATACGCAGTATTTT. Translation gives CASSLLDRGTDTQYF.

The genes are TRBV6-4 and TRBJ1-2, with a weak D call TRBD1 (5 bases). CDR1 and CDR2 (germline): MRHNA, SNTAGT. The V gene lost 0 bases and the J gene lost 4 bases, with 9 bases spanning the gap. CDR3 length equals 14 residues. The CDR3 sequence: CASSDSGGSYGYTF. As DNA, the CDR3 is TGTGCCAGCAGTGACTCCGGGGGGAGCTATGGCTACACCTTC.

The V call is TRBV7-2, the J call TRBJ1-2; tentative D call: TRBD1 (5 bases). From germline, CDR1 is SGHTA and CDR2 FQGNSA. The CDR3 has 13 residues. V was cut by 5 bases and J by 4 bases, with 11 bases left in between. Here the CDR3 reads CASSVRGFYGYTF. The DNA of the CDR3 is TGTGCCAGCAGCGTGAGGGGCTTCTATGGCTACACCTTC.

The J gene is TRBJ1-2, the V gene TRBV19; no reliable D call. The germline V gene encodes CDR1 LNHDA and CDR2 SQIVND (reference sequence). The CDR3 loop spans 15 amino acids. V lost 8 bases, J lost 4 bases, and 20 bases lay in between. The CDR3 loop is CASSTSGIKGYGYTF. The CDR3 nucleotides read TGTGCCAGTTCGACTTCAGGTATTAAAGGCTATGGCTACACCTTC.

This clonotype has just a few counts. This chain uses TRBV7-9 with TRBJ1-5; possibly TRBD1 for D (5 bases). Germline CDR1 SEHNR, CDR2 FQNEAQ (reference sequence). V gave up 4 bases and J gave up 5 bases, with 6 bases separating them. The CDR3 is 12 residues long. The CDR3 here is CASSWGDQPQHF. The CDR3 DNA reads TGTGCCAGCAGCTGGGGGGATCAGCCCCAGCATTTT.

The chain couples TRBV2 to TRBJ1-2, with D uncertain. The germline gives CDR1 SNHLY, CDR2 FYNNEI. The CDR3 loop spans 13 amino acids. V shed 5 bases and J shed 6 bases, with 13 bases lying between them. CDR3 residues: CASSPTKFDGYTF. The CDR3 DNA follows: TGTGCCAGCAGTCCGACAAAGTTCGATGGCTACACCTTC. Drawing the rest from reference TRBV2 and TRBJ1-2, the complete variable domain is EPEVTQTPSHQVTQMGQEVILRCVPISNHLYFYWYRQILGQKVEFLVSFYNNEISEKSEIFDDQFSVERPDGSNFTLKIRSTKLEDSAMYFCASSPTKFDGYTFGSGTRLTVV.

The chain links TRBV20-1 to TRBJ1-1, with unresolved D. Trimming removed 7 bases at V and 1 base at J, with 7 bases between. This CDR3 contains 11 residues. From germline, CDR1 is DFQATT and CDR2 SNEGSKA (reference sequence). Here the CDR3 reads CSGVRNTEAFF. The CDR3 DNA follows: TGCAGTGGGGTGAGGAACACTGAAGCTTTCTTT.

The DNA for the CDR3 is TGTGCCAGCAGTCCAATAGGGACAGGGAATTCACCCCTCCACTTT. Translated, it gives CASSPIGTGNSPLHF. J is TRBJ1-6 and V is TRBV6-1, with 9 bases fitting TRBD1. J was trimmed by 7 bases and V by 5 bases; bases with no gene match: 6. The germline CDR1 and CDR2 sequences are MNHNS and SASEGT. There are 15 residues in the CDR3.

The rearrangement joins TRBV6-5 to TRBJ2-7; a possible D gene is TRBD1 (7 bases). CDR3 size: 15 residues. Trimming shortened V by 4 bases and J by 6 bases, and 19 bases separated the two germline ends. Germline CDR1 and CDR2: MNHEY and SVGAGI. CDR3 bases: TGTGCCAGCAGTTCGTCAGGGGGGAAGGCCGCCGAGCAGTACTTC. Translation gives CASSSSGGKAAEQYF.

The chain combines TRBV12-3 or TRBV12-4 with TRBJ1-5; no reliable D call. This CDR3 is built from 15 residues. V lost 3 bases and J 3 bases, leaving 12 bases between the germline ends. This CDR3 is CASSLGWRTNQPQHF. Here the CDR3 DNA reads TGTGCCAGCAGTTTGGGGTGGAGGACCAATCAGCCCCAGCATTTT.

This clonotype was counted only a few times. The chain employs TRBV19 and TRBJ2-5; perhaps TRBD2 as D (5 bases). Per germline, CDR1 LNHDA and CDR2 SQIVND (reference sequence). V dropped 5 bases and J dropped 5 bases, with 12 bases sitting between them. The CDR3 has 13 amino acids. Here the CDR3 DNA reads TGTGCCAGTAGTGTCACACGGGGTGAGACCCAGTACTTC. The encoded protein is CASSVTRGETQYF.

The chain joins TRBV20-1 to TRBJ2-3; D may be TRBD1 (6 bases). This CDR3 comprises 15 residues. Germline V gene data show CDR1 as DFQATT and CDR2 as SNEGSKA (reference sequence). V lost 3 bases and J 2 bases, leaving 15 bases between the germline ends. CDR3 nucleotides: TGCAGTGCTAGCGCCTCGGACAGAACCACAGATACGCAGTATTTT. This encodes CSASASDRTTDTQYF.

The rearrangement links TRBV11-2 to TRBJ2-2; the match to TRBD2 covers 9 bases. The ends lost 3 bases at V and 5 bases at J; junction bases unmatched: 4. This CDR3 region has 15 residues. Germline V lookup: CDR1 SGHAT, CDR2 FQNNGV. CDR3 residues: CASSFLRGGTGELFF. The CDR3, as DNA: TGTGCCAGCAGCTTTTTGCGGGGGGGTACCGGGGAGCTGTTTTTT.

The chain carries TRBV7-2 and TRBJ2-4; D might be TRBD1 or TRBD2, each matching 5 bases. CDR3 length: 13 amino acids. Trimming removed 6 bases at V and 8 bases at J, with 14 bases between. Germline CDR1 reads SGHTA; CDR2 reads FQGNSA. For the CDR3, the DNA is TGTGCCAGCAGTCGGGACCCGCGGGACATTCAGTACTTC. It translates to CASSRDPRDIQYF.

The sample holds a few counts of this clonotype. The junction and the germline gene differ at one end; a read error may be behind it. The J gene is TRBJ2-5, the V gene TRBV18; TRBD2 is a possible D gene (5 bases). The CDR3 is made up of 12 amino acids. The germline gives CDR1 KGHSH, CDR2 LQKENI. Here the CDR3 DNA reads TGTGCCAGCTCACCATCCGGGGAGACCCAGTACTTT. Residues: CASSPSGETQYF.

A note on this clonotype: At one of its ends the junction is not consistent with the germline gene, which may arise from a read error. This chain links TRBV7-4 with TRBJ1-1; tentatively, D is TRBD1 (5 bases). Germline V gene sequence: CDR1 SGHVT, CDR2 SQSDAQ. The CDR3 length is 15 residues. CDR3 DNA: TGCGCCAGCAGCCCAATAGGGGCCTGGCGACGTTTCGCTTTCTTC. It translates to CASSPIGAWRRFAFF.

This chain uses TRBV7-8 with TRBJ2-3, with 7 bases that match TRBD2. The CDR3 has 19 residues. The germline CDR1 and CDR2 sequences are SGHVS and FQNEAQ. With V trimmed by 7 bases and J by 0 bases, 19 bases remained unmatched. DNA of the CDR3: TGTGCCAGCACCCCGCTCCACGTTTCGACTAGCAGTAGCACAGATACGCAGTATTTT. This codes for CASTPLHVSTSSSTDTQYF.

J is TRBJ2-5 and V is TRBV18; D uncertain. This CDR3 region has 13 residues. Deletions cut 2 bases from V and 0 bases from J, with 4 bases between. The germline V gene encodes CDR1 KGHSH and CDR2 LQKENI. This CDR3 reads CASSPVHQETQYF. The CDR3, as DNA: TGTGCCAGCTCACCAGTCCACCAAGAGACCCAGTACTTC.

Only a few counts were recorded for this clonotype. The V and J genes are TRBV2 and TRBJ2-7, with unresolved D. The CDR3 runs to 12 residues. With 2 bases removed from V and 9 bases from J, the gap between germline ends came to 11 bases. Germline V gene sequence: CDR1 SNHLY, CDR2 FYNNEI. DNA for the CDR3: TGTGCCAGCAGTGAACTGGAAAACACGCAGTACTTC. Translating gives CASSELENTQYF.

The V gene is TRBV7-2, the J gene TRBJ1-6; 9 bases are a match to TRBD1. This CDR3 has 17 amino acids. V dropped 5 bases and J dropped 4; count of bases not matched to a gene: 9. CDR1 and CDR2 from the germline V gene are SGHTA and FQGNSA. The CDR3 DNA reads TGTGCCAGCAGCCCCGGTAGGGGGACAGGGTATAATTCACCCCTCCACTTT. Protein sequence: CASSPGRGTGYNSPLHF.

This clonotype was seen a few times. V is TRBV5-1 and J is TRBJ2-3; D possibly corresponds to TRBD2 (7 bases). The CDR3 runs 13 residues. Germline values: CDR1 SGHRS, CDR2 YFSETQ. Trimming cost V 2 bases and J 5 bases, with 9 bases left between them. This chain's CDR3 is CASSLRGGDTQYF. The DNA of the CDR3 is TGCGCCAGCAGCTTAAGGGGGGGAGATACGCAGTATTTT.

As DNA, the CDR3 is TGTGCCAGTAGTATGGGGACTAGCGGGGGGAGAAATACGCAGTATTTT. This codes for CASSMGTSGGRNTQYF. The chain combines TRBV19 with TRBJ2-3; 15 bases line up with TRBD2. The germline V gene has CDR1 LNHDA and CDR2 SQIVND (reference sequence). This CDR3 spans 16 amino acids. Trimming at V came to 3 bases and at J to 7 bases, leaving 5 bases not matched to a gene. The variable domain in full, completed from reference TRBV19 and TRBJ2-3, reads DGGITQSPKYLFRKEGQNVTLSCEQNLNHDAMYWYRQDPGQGLRLIYYSQIVNDFQKGDIAEGYSVSREKKESFPLTVTSAQKNPTAFYLCASSMGTSGGRNTQYFGPGTRLTVL.